These 30 T cell receptor beta chains were sequenced from one sample in a study of PD-1 blockade in classical Hodgkin lymphoma. All the patients suffered relapse after autologous stem cell transplantation, and brentuximab vedotin exposure differed. TCRdb's table, derived via immunoSEQ multiplex PCR, lists solely in-frame clones and lacks some. Among approximately 99,000 clones, about 88% were seen once, and the ten largest hold around 20%. The specimen comprised peripheral blood mononuclear cells (PBMCs), sampled before the second cycle of nivolumab. The receptors stem from a human donor with classical Hodgkin lymphoma.

As DNA, the CDR3 is TGCAGCGTTGGACTTACCAATGAGCAGTTCTTC. It codes for CSVGLTNEQFF. The rearrangement uses TRBV29-1 and TRBJ2-1; unclear D gene. The CDR3 is 11 residues long. The V gene lost 4 bases and the J gene lost 6 bases, with 7 bases spanning the gap. Germline loops: CDR1 SQVTM, CDR2 ANQGSEA.

The chain links TRBV2 to TRBJ1-2; D is unclear. The CDR3 has 16 amino acids. V was trimmed by 2 bases and J by 1 base, leaving 14 bases between them. CDR1 is SNHLY, CDR2 FYNNEI, per germline. The CDR3 sequence: CASSESGLRINYGYTF. In DNA form, the CDR3 reads TGTGCCAGCAGTGAATCAGGTCTCAGGATTAACTATGGCTACACCTTC.

The gene calls are TRBV6-1 and TRBJ1-2; D is ambiguous. The length of the CDR3 is 15 residues. The ends were cut back, 1 base at V and 4 bases at J, with 13 bases in the middle. CDR1 is MNHNS, CDR2 SASEGT, per germline. CDR3 protein: CASSEGAAVSYGYTF. In DNA form, the CDR3 reads TGTGCCAGCAGTGAAGGGGCGGCAGTATCCTATGGCTACACCTTC.

This CDR3 is CASSLGRRYNEQFF. The CDR3, as DNA: TGTGCCAGCAGCTTGGGACGGCGGTACAATGAGCAGTTCTTC. The J gene is TRBJ2-1, the V gene TRBV5-5; the D is unclear. The CDR3 has 14 amino acids. Germline-derived CDR1 and CDR2 are SGHKS and YYEKEE (reference sequence). Between the trimmed V and J ends, which lost 0 bases and 4 bases, there was a span of 8 bases.

The chain carries TRBV13 and TRBJ2-2; 9 bases map to TRBD1. Trimming took 5 bases from V and 3 from J; bases not matched to a gene: 4. CDR1 is PRHDT and CDR2 is FYEKMQ in the germline V gene (reference sequence). There are 15 residues in the CDR3. The DNA for the CDR3 is TGTGCCAGCAGCATAAGACAGGGGGACACCGGGGAGCTGTTTTTT. This translates into CASSIRQGDTGELFF.

This chain connects TRBV2 to TRBJ1-1; perhaps TRBD1 as D (6 bases). With 10 bases removed from V and 1 base from J, the gap between germline ends came to 7 bases. Germline V gene data show CDR1 as SNHLY and CDR2 as FYNNEI. The CDR3 length is 11 residues. The chain's CDR3 is CAMTGNTEAFF. The CDR3 DNA is TGTGCCATGACAGGGAACACTGAAGCTTTCTTT.

The genes are TRBV28 and TRBJ2-5; 10 bases line up with TRBD2. The germline V gene encodes CDR1 MDHEN and CDR2 SYDVKM. J was trimmed by 3 bases and V by 1 base; bases with no gene match: 5. This CDR3 contains 16 residues. In DNA, the CDR3 is TGTGCCAGCAGTTTATCTTCTAGCGGGGGCAAAGAGACCCAGTACTTC. This translates into CASSLSSSGGKETQYF.

The chain uses TRBV6-1 and TRBJ1-5; D is uncertain. Germline CDR1 is MNHNS and CDR2 is SASEGT. Between the trimmed V and J ends, which lost 1 base and 9 bases, there was a span of 4 bases. This CDR3 has 11 residues. The DNA for the CDR3 is TGTGCCAGCAGTGAAGTCGGGCCCCAGCATTTT. This codes for CASSEVGPQHF.

This clone has a handful of counts. The rearrangement links TRBV5-1 to TRBJ2-2; 9 bases line up with TRBD2. The length of the CDR3 is 15 residues. V lost 2 bases and J lost 6; bases outside the gene matches: 5. Germline V gene data show CDR1 as SGHRS and CDR2 as YFSETQ. The CDR3 coding sequence is TGCGCCAGCAGCTTTAATAGCGGGAGCCCCGGGGAGCTGTTTTTT. Amino acids: CASSFNSGSPGELFF.

The rearrangement links TRBV11-2 to TRBJ2-1, with no clear D. CDR1 and CDR2 from the germline V gene are SGHAT and FQNNGV. Trimming left V 1 base short and J 9 bases short, with 10 bases between. The CDR3 has 13 residues. The CDR3 sequence is CASSLGRLGEQFF. The CDR3 coding sequence is TGTGCCAGCAGCTTAGGACGTTTAGGTGAGCAGTTCTTC.

The rearrangement links TRBV19 to TRBJ2-3; TRBD2 aligns across 7 bases. CDR3 size: 15 residues. Germline V CDR1 and CDR2: LNHDA, SQIVND (reference sequence). Trimming removed 7 bases from V and 0 bases from J; junction bases left unmatched: 7. CDR3 residues: CASKRRERSTDTQYF. The DNA of the CDR3 is TGTGCCAGTAAACGGCGGGAGCGGAGCACAGATACGCAGTATTTT.

The chain joins TRBV15 to TRBJ1-5, with D tentatively TRBD1 (5 bases). The CDR3 runs 16 residues. The V end lost 5 bases, the J end lost 3 bases, and 17 bases lay between the germline ends. Germline CDR1 LNHNV, CDR2 YYDKDF (reference sequence). CDR3 bases: TGTGCCACCAGCCGTAGACCGATGGGGGACAATCAGCCCCAGCATTTT. Amino acid sequence: CATSRRPMGDNQPQHF.

This chain links TRBV19 with TRBJ2-1; TRBD2 agrees at 11 bases. Unmatched junction bases numbered 10, after V lost 5 bases and J lost 7 bases. Germline V lookup: CDR1 LNHDA, CDR2 SQIVND (reference sequence). This CDR3 is built from 16 residues. The DNA for the CDR3 is TGTGCCAGTAGTGTCCTACTAGCGGGAGCGGGAAATGAGCAGTTCTTC. This gives the protein CASSVLLAGAGNEQFF.

J is TRBJ1-3 and V is TRBV5-1, with D perhaps matching TRBD1 (5 bases). The CDR3 is 15 residues long. Germline loops: CDR1 SGHRS, CDR2 YFSETQ. Trimming removed 4 bases at V and 0 bases at J, with 11 bases between. The CDR3 DNA reads as TGCGCCAGCAGCCCAGCTCAGGGCTCTGGAAACACCATATATTTT. Translation: CASSPAQGSGNTIYF.

The chain employs TRBV5-5 and TRBJ2-7, with D perhaps TRBD1 (6 bases). Trimming pared 5 bases from V and 3 bases from J, leaving 18 bases between. Germline assignment: CDR1 SGHKS and CDR2 YYEKEE (reference sequence). The CDR3 loop spans 15 amino acids. The CDR3 nucleotides are TGTGCCAGCAGTCGGGACACCTCAACCATCTACGAGCAGTACTTC. Residues: CASSRDTSTIYEQYF.

This clone was recorded once. This chain uses TRBV7-2 with TRBJ2-5; perhaps TRBD1 as D (6 bases). Germline V gene sequence: CDR1 SGHTA, CDR2 FQGNSA. The V and J ends lost 1 base and 5 bases respectively, with 11 bases between them. The length of the CDR3 is 14 residues. This CDR3 is CASSLGRGLETQYF. The DNA for the CDR3 is TGTGCCAGCAGCTTAGGAAGGGGGTTGGAGACCCAGTACTTC. The full variable domain, with the rest looked up from reference TRBV7-2 and TRBJ2-5, is GAGVSQSPSNKVTEKGKDVELRCDPISGHTALYWYRQSLGQGLEFLIYFQGNSAPDKSGLPSDRFSAERTGGSVSTLTIQRTQQEDSAVYLCASSLGRGLETQYFGPGTRLLVL.

V usage is TRBV6-5 and J usage is TRBJ2-3; D might be TRBD2 (6 bases). Germline V gene sequence: CDR1 MNHEY, CDR2 SVGAGI. This CDR3 is built from 15 residues. V lost 2 bases, J lost 5 bases, and 14 bases lay in between. The CDR3 spells CASSYGGNPGDTQYF. The CDR3 DNA follows: TGTGCCAGCAGTTACGGGGGGAACCCCGGAGATACGCAGTATTTT.

The chain links TRBV4-2 to TRBJ1-1; tentatively, D is TRBD1 (6 bases). Germline CDR1 and CDR2: LGHNA and YNFKEQ. The CDR3 is made up of 16 amino acids. Trimming shortened V by 1 base and J by 5 bases, and 17 bases separated the two germline ends. The CDR3 sequence is CASSQGVGGGRTEAFF. CDR3 bases: TGTGCCAGCAGCCAAGGAGTTGGGGGGGGGCGGACTGAAGCTTTCTTT.

This chain links TRBV5-5 with TRBJ2-3; 9 bases are shared with TRBD2. Germline V gives CDR1 SGHKS, CDR2 YYEKEE (reference sequence). V was clipped by 2 bases and J by 5 bases; unmatched bases: 3. The CDR3 extends over 14 amino acids. The CDR3 DNA sequence: TGTGCCAGCAGCTTTCAACTAGCGGGAGATACGCAGTATTTT. Translated: CASSFQLAGDTQYF.

This sequence joins TRBV5-1 and TRBJ2-7; 7 nucleotides line up with TRBD2. CDR1 and CDR2 from the germline V gene are SGHRS and YFSETQ. The V segment lost 2 bases and the J segment 3 bases; nucleotides outside the gene matches: 2. This CDR3 has 13 amino acids. The CDR3 DNA follows: TGCGCCAGCAGCTTAGCTAGCGGCTACGAGCAGTACTTC. This sequence encodes CASSLASGYEQYF.

V gene TRBV27 combines with J gene TRBJ2-1; TRBD2 matches at 10 bases. Germline V CDR1 and CDR2: MNHEY, SMNVEV (reference sequence). The trim removed 1 base at V and 8 bases at J, leaving 8 bases unmatched. The CDR3 totals 16 residues. CDR3 amino acids: CASSLLASGSAHEQFF. For the CDR3, the DNA is TGTGCCAGCAGTTTATTAGCTAGCGGGAGTGCACATGAGCAGTTCTTC.

With respect to this clone: The sample contains more than one DNA sequence encoding this CDR3. J is TRBJ2-7 and V is TRBV4-3; no clear D. The ends were cut back, 1 base at V and 0 bases at J, with 4 bases in the middle. CDR3 length: 13 amino acids. The germline V gene encodes CDR1 LGHNA and CDR2 YSLEER. In DNA form, the CDR3 reads TGCGCCAGCAGCCAAGGAAGCTCCTACGAGCAGTACTTC. Its translation: CASSQGSSYEQYF.

The V and J genes are TRBV5-4 and TRBJ2-7; D call uncertain. This CDR3 is 15 amino acids long. Trimming cost V 4 bases and J 4 bases, with 18 bases left between them. Germline-derived CDR1 and CDR2 are SGHNT and YYREEE (reference sequence). The CDR3 region is CASSPEPHQTYEQYF. The CDR3 DNA reads as TGTGCCAGCAGCCCAGAACCACACCAGACTTACGAGCAGTACTTC.

This clone was detected only a few times. The rearrangement uses TRBV27 and TRBJ1-1; a possible D gene is TRBD1 (5 bases). From germline, CDR1 is MNHEY and CDR2 SMNVEV (reference sequence). Deletions cut 6 bases from V and 1 base from J, with 15 bases between. The CDR3 length is 15 residues. As DNA, the CDR3 is TGTGCCAGCAGGTTCAACGGGGGGTGGAACACTGAAGCTTTCTTT. Translation: CASRFNGGWNTEAFF.

In its sample, this clone was seen once. CDR3 sequence: CASSSSAEQYF. In nucleotides, the CDR3 is TGTGCCAGTAGTTCCTCGGCAGAGCAGTACTTC. V gene TRBV19 combines with J gene TRBJ2-7; D uncertain. The CDR3 totals 11 residues. Trimming cost V 5 bases and J 7 bases, with 9 bases left between them. The germline V gene encodes CDR1 LNHDA and CDR2 SQIVND (reference sequence).

The chain carries TRBV19 and TRBJ2-2, with TRBD2 matching 10 bases. Germline V gene sequence: CDR1 LNHDA, CDR2 SQIVND (reference sequence). The CDR3 totals 17 residues. V was clipped by 7 bases and J by 0 bases; unmatched bases: 8. CDR3 sequence: CASKSSGGKSNTGELFF. DNA for the CDR3: TGTGCCAGTAAGAGTAGCGGGGGGAAATCGAACACCGGGGAGCTGTTTTTT.

The chain uses TRBV4-2 and TRBJ2-7, with 9 bases matching TRBD1. The CDR3 is 16 residues long. Trimming at V came to 3 bases and at J to 1 base, leaving 7 bases not matched to a gene. Germline CDR1 LGHNA, CDR2 YNFKEQ. CDR3 nucleotide sequence: TGTGCCAGCAGCCAGGGTTCCGGGACAGGGTCCTACGAGCAGTACTTC. It is translated as CASSQGSGTGSYEQYF.

This clone occurred a few times. The chain has TRBV30 and TRBJ1-1; D call uncertain. There are 11 residues in the CDR3. CDR1 is GTSNPN, CDR2 SVGIG, per germline (reference sequence). The V end was cut by 4 bases, the J end by 6 bases, with 9 bases between. The CDR3 DNA is TGTGCCTGGACCCCATTTTCTGAAGCTTTCTTT. This sequence encodes CAWTPFSEAFF.

The chain joins TRBV28 to TRBJ2-7; 11 bases align to TRBD2. This CDR3 has 14 residues. V gave up 6 bases and J gave up 6 bases; unmatched junction bases: 7. Germline-derived CDR1 and CDR2 are MDHEN and SYDVKM. CDR3 loop: CASSIAGGPGEQYF. In DNA, the CDR3 is TGTGCCAGCAGCATAGCGGGAGGGCCTGGCGAGCAGTACTTC.

This chain uses TRBV6-4 with TRBJ2-2, with D maybe TRBD1 (5 bases). Germline values: CDR1 MRHNA, CDR2 SNTAGT. The CDR3 runs 14 residues. V was pared by 3 bases and J by 3 bases, with 8 bases between. The CDR3 here is CASSEQAYTGELFF. CDR3 coding DNA: TGTGCCAGCAGTGAACAGGCGTACACCGGGGAGCTGTTTTTT.